One sample yielded the 26 T cell receptor beta chains listed below, sequenced in a study of TIL therapy for anti-PD-1-resistant metastatic lung cancer. The immunoSEQ assay was v3. TCRdb keeps only in-frame clones here, not all; method: immunoSEQ multiplex PCR. This sample has just under 60,000 clones, with less than 75% found just once. Indicated time point: pre-treatment sample, taken before nivolumab and TIL therapy. Here the sequenced sample was blood, taken at baseline. The receptors shown here come from a person between 25 and 79 years old with non-small cell lung cancer.

The rearrangement links TRBV19 to TRBJ2-2; TRBD2 is a possible D gene (5 bases). CDR1 and CDR2 (germline): LNHDA, SQIVND (reference sequence). Deletions cut 1 base from V and 6 bases from J, with 15 bases between. The CDR3 has 16 residues. CDR3 sequence reads: CASSIGWFREAGELFF. The CDR3 bases are TGTGCCAGTAGTATAGGCTGGTTTCGGGAAGCCGGGGAGCTGTTTTTT.

The chain employs TRBV6-6 and TRBJ2-6; D perhaps matches TRBD1 (6 bases). Germline loops: CDR1 MNHNY, CDR2 SVGAGI (reference sequence). V lost 2 bases and J 0 bases, leaving 8 bases between the germline ends. CDR3 length: 16 residues. CDR3 nucleotide sequence: TGTGCCAGCAGTTACGAACAGGGCTCTGGGGCCAACGTCCTGACTTTC. Translation gives CASSYEQGSGANVLTF.

The chain carries TRBV6-5 and TRBJ2-7; a possible D gene is TRBD2 (6 bases). CDR3 length equals 14 residues. Trimming pared 0 bases from V and 7 bases from J, leaving 13 bases between. Per the germline V gene, CDR1 is MNHEY and CDR2 is SVGAGI. Here the CDR3 DNA reads TGTGCCAGCAGTTACTCAACGGGAGCTCGGGAGCAGTACTTC. Translating it yields CASSYSTGAREQYF.

This chain links TRBV27 with TRBJ2-1, with 15 nucleotides matching TRBD2. The J segment lost 1 base and the V segment lost 4 bases, leaving 5 bases of the junction unmatched. This CDR3 region has 18 residues. The germline V gene has CDR1 MNHEY and CDR2 SMNVEV (reference sequence). The CDR3 DNA reads as TGTGCCAGCAGTTCCCGGACTAGCGGGAGGGGTTCCTACAATGAGCAGTTCTTC. Protein sequence: CASSSRTSGRGSYNEQFF.

The chain has TRBV6-5 and TRBJ2-5, with 9 bases aligning to TRBD1. The DNA matches TRBJ2-7 better at its end, which makes the J call doubtful. Germline CDR1 is MNHEY and CDR2 is SVGAGI. The CDR3 is 12 amino acids. The CDR3 loop is CATGTGSYEQYF. Here the CDR3 DNA reads TGTGCCACCGGGACAGGGTCCTACGAGCAGTACTTC.

The J gene is TRBJ2-2, the V gene TRBV9; 8 nucleotides agree with TRBD2. Germline-derived CDR1 and CDR2 are SGDLS and YYNGEE. This CDR3 comprises 16 residues. V gave up 4 bases and J gave up 4 bases; unmatched junction bases: 9. CDR3 in DNA: TGTGCCAGCAGCATCCCCCTCGCGGGAGGCACCGGGGAGCTGTTTTTT. The encoded protein is CASSIPLAGGTGELFF.

The chain is built from TRBV27 and TRBJ1-6; tentative D call: TRBD1 (5 bases). Germline CDR1 is MNHEY and CDR2 is SMNVEV (reference sequence). The V end lost 2 bases, the J end lost 7 bases, and 12 bases lay between the germline ends. The CDR3 spans 15 residues. The CDR3 is CASSLERQGNSPLHF. Written as DNA, the CDR3 is TGTGCCAGCAGTTTAGAGAGGCAGGGAAATTCACCCCTCCACTTT.

The rearrangement links TRBV15 to TRBJ1-2; a possible D gene is TRBD1 (6 bases). Trimming stripped 4 bases from V and 0 bases from J, with 18 bases between. This CDR3 is 17 amino acids long. The germline V gene has CDR1 LNHNV and CDR2 YYDKDF (reference sequence). CDR3: CATSTEPAGTPNYGYTF. CDR3 in DNA: TGTGCCACCAGCACTGAACCGGCCGGGACACCTAACTATGGCTACACCTTC.

This clone was recorded a few times. CDR3 sequence: CASRVRGDANTGELFF. CDR3 DNA sequence: TGTGCCAGCAGGGTTAGGGGGGACGCGAACACCGGGGAGCTGTTTTTT. The chain links TRBV5-5 to TRBJ2-2; D may correspond to TRBD1 or TRBD2 (6 bases each). Germline assignment: CDR1 SGHKS and CDR2 YYEKEE (reference sequence). V was shortened by 5 bases and J by 0 bases, with 14 bases between the two germline ends. This CDR3 contains 16 residues.

The V gene is TRBV28, the J gene TRBJ1-5; no definite D call. V lost 6 bases, J lost 3 bases, and 6 bases lay in between. The CDR3 consists of 12 residues. Germline V CDR1 and CDR2: MDHEN, SYDVKM. The CDR3 sequence is CASRDSNQPQHF. CDR3 bases: TGTGCCAGCAGAGACTCCAATCAGCCCCAGCATTTT.

This clone was detected once. This sequence joins TRBV7-2 and TRBJ2-7; the D gene is possibly TRBD1 (6 bases). The CDR3 has 15 residues. Trimming stripped 5 bases from V and 0 bases from J, with 14 bases between. The germline V gene encodes CDR1 SGHTA and CDR2 FQGNSA. CDR3 region: CASSPVTGSSYEQYF. The CDR3 DNA follows: TGTGCCAGCAGCCCCGTCACAGGGAGCTCCTACGAGCAGTACTTC.

The CDR3 here is CASSVWGATDTQYF. The CDR3 DNA reads TGTGCCAGCTCCGTATGGGGGGCAACAGATACGCAGTATTTT. The chain carries TRBV19 and TRBJ2-3, with D possibly being TRBD1 or TRBD2 (6 bases each). CDR3 length: 14 residues. V was trimmed by 9 bases and J by 3 bases, leaving 16 bases between them. The germline V gene has CDR1 LNHDA and CDR2 SQIVND (reference sequence).

The sample holds one count of this clone. The chain links TRBV6-5 to TRBJ2-3; D is undetermined. The CDR3 is 14 residues long. V shed 2 bases and J shed 2 bases, with 8 bases lying between them. Per germline, CDR1 MNHEY and CDR2 SVGAGI. In DNA, the CDR3 is TGTGCCAGCAGTTACCGACTGAACACAGATACGCAGTATTTT. This codes for CASSYRLNTDTQYF.

This clone was seen once. The chain employs TRBV27 and TRBJ1-5; D is perhaps TRBD1 (5 bases). The CDR3 is 13 amino acids. V lost 10 bases to trimming and J lost 7 bases, with 17 bases between them. Per germline, CDR1 MNHEY and CDR2 SMNVEV (reference sequence). The CDR3 here is CAISGGFRQPQHF. The CDR3 nucleotides read TGTGCCATCTCGGGGGGGTTTAGACAGCCCCAGCATTTT.

This chain uses TRBV7-2 with TRBJ2-1; perhaps TRBD1 as D (6 bases). This CDR3 comprises 14 residues. V was cut by 4 bases and J by 3 bases, with 10 bases left in between. The V gene's germline CDR1 is SGHTA and CDR2 FQGNSA. This CDR3 is CASSSNRVYNEQFF. For the CDR3, the DNA is TGTGCCAGCAGCTCCAACAGGGTCTACAATGAGCAGTTCTTC.

The rearrangement links TRBV19 to TRBJ1-1; D is perhaps TRBD1 (5 bases). Per the germline V gene, CDR1 is LNHDA and CDR2 is SQIVND (reference sequence). The ends were cut back, 0 bases at V and 4 bases at J, with 15 bases in the middle. The CDR3 totals 16 residues. The CDR3 reads CASSIDRQGASTEAFF. Written as DNA, the CDR3 is TGTGCCAGTAGTATAGATCGACAAGGGGCTAGCACTGAAGCTTTCTTT. Full variable domain (outside the CDR3, taken from reference TRBV19 and TRBJ1-1): DGGITQSPKYLFRKEGQNVTLSCEQNLNHDAMYWYRQDPGQGLRLIYYSQIVNDFQKGDIAEGYSVSREKKESFPLTVTSAQKNPTAFYLCASSIDRQGASTEAFFGQGTRLTVV.

This clone showed up just a few times. The chain employs TRBV29-1 and TRBJ1-1, with D tentatively TRBD1 (5 bases). This CDR3 spans 13 amino acids. Trimming left V 3 bases short and J 1 base short, with 9 bases between. Germline CDR1 reads SQVTM; CDR2 reads ANQGSEA. The CDR3 spells CSVDQGSNTEAFF. The CDR3, as DNA: TGCAGCGTTGATCAGGGATCGAACACTGAAGCTTTCTTT.

The chain couples TRBV19 to TRBJ1-5; 10 positions agree with TRBD1. V was clipped by 8 bases and J by 5 bases; unmatched bases: 9. The CDR3 runs 15 residues. Germline CDR1 LNHDA, CDR2 SQIVND (reference sequence). CDR3 DNA: TGTGCCAGTCAGCCGGACAGGGGGTCGCATCAGCCCCAGCATTTT. Translation gives CASQPDRGSHQPQHF.

This clone was observed a single time. The chain's CDR3 is CASSQADRAAGELFF. The CDR3 bases are TGCGCCAGCAGCCAAGCGGACAGGGCAGCTGGGGAGCTGTTTTTT. This chain uses TRBV4-3 with TRBJ2-2; 8 bases fit TRBD1. V gave up 1 base and J gave up 8 bases; unmatched junction bases: 6. Germline loops: CDR1 LGHNA, CDR2 YSLEER. CDR3 length: 15 amino acids.

The sample holds a few counts of this clone. This chain uses TRBV4-1 with TRBJ1-1; D unclear. V was trimmed by 0 bases and J by 6 bases, leaving 11 bases between them. The CDR3 covers 14 residues. Germline CDR1 and CDR2: MGHRA and YSYEKL. The CDR3 DNA reads TGCGCCAGCAGCCAAGATTGGGCGATTGCTGAAGCTTTCTTT. Protein sequence: CASSQDWAIAEAFF.

This clone was observed once. V gene TRBV7-9 combines with J gene TRBJ2-1; no firm D call. This CDR3 region has 19 residues. Germline V gives CDR1 SEHNR, CDR2 FQNEAQ (reference sequence). Trimming left V 5 bases short and J 3 bases short, with 26 bases between. The CDR3 DNA follows: TGTGCCAGCAGCCGTCACCTCACTCCCGGTCAGGAAGTCTACAATGAGCAGTTCTTC. The encoded protein is CASSRHLTPGQEVYNEQFF.

This chain connects TRBV6-5 to TRBJ1-2, with D unresolved. This CDR3 has 12 residues. V was shortened by 5 bases and J by 9 bases, with 13 bases between the two germline ends. The germline V gene has CDR1 MNHEY and CDR2 SVGAGI. The CDR3 sequence is CASSTSGLSYTF. The CDR3 region has the DNA TGTGCCAGCAGTACTAGCGGGCTCAGCTACACCTTC.

This chain joins TRBV4-1 and TRBJ2-1; 7 bases fit TRBD2. The germline CDR1 and CDR2 sequences are MGHRA and YSYEKL. J gave up 4 bases and V 0 bases, and 6 bases lay outside the gene matches. The CDR3 runs to 16 residues. CDR3 sequence (DNA): TGCGCCAGCAGCCAAGATCTACTAGCGCCTTACAATGAGCAGTTCTTC. This codes for CASSQDLLAPYNEQFF.

J is TRBJ2-7 and V is TRBV18; D might be TRBD1 (5 bases). Between the trimmed V and J ends, which lost 2 bases and 5 bases, there was a span of 10 bases. The germline V gene encodes CDR1 KGHSH and CDR2 LQKENI. The CDR3 is 13 residues long. The CDR3 reads CASSPAGNDEQYF. The CDR3 DNA is TGTGCCAGCTCACCAGCAGGGAACGACGAGCAGTACTTC.

V and J are TRBV9 and TRBJ1-1; D call uncertain. Trimming stripped 0 bases from V and 7 bases from J, with 10 bases between. Germline V gene data show CDR1 as SGDLS and CDR2 as YYNGEE. This CDR3 is built from 13 residues. CDR3 coding DNA: TGTGCCAGCAGCGTAGGGAAGGGTCTTGAAGCTTTCTTT. It codes for CASSVGKGLEAFF.

The chain recombines TRBV19 with TRBJ2-1, with a tentative D call TRBD2 (5 bases). The CDR3 totals 15 residues. Germline V gene sequence: CDR1 LNHDA, CDR2 SQIVND (reference sequence). V lost 9 bases and J lost 5, with 20 bases in between. The CDR3 sequence: CASAMWWRADNEQFF. CDR3 coding DNA: TGTGCCAGCGCGATGTGGTGGCGGGCTGACAATGAGCAGTTCTTC. The whole variable domain, remainder taken from reference TRBV19 and TRBJ2-1, is DGGITQSPKYLFRKEGQNVTLSCEQNLNHDAMYWYRQDPGQGLRLIYYSQIVNDFQKGDIAEGYSVSREKKESFPLTVTSAQKNPTAFYLCASAMWWRADNEQFFGPGTRLTVL.